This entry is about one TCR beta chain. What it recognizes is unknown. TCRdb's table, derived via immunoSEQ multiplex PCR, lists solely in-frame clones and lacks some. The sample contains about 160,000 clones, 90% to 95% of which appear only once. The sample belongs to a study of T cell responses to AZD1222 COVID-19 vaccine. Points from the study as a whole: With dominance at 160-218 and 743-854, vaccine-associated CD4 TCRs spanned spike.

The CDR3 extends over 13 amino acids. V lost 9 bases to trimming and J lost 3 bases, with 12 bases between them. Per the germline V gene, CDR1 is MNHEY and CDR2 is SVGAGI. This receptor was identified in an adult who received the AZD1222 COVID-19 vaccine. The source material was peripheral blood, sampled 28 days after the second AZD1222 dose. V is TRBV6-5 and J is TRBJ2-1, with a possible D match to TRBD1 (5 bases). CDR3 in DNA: TGTGCCAGTGATGGACAAGGCTACAATGAGCAGTTCTTC. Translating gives CASDGQGYNEQFF.